The rows below give T cell receptor beta chains drawn from one sample of a study of T cells in localized non-small cell lung cancer. Assay used: immunoSEQ multiplex PCR; TCRdb lists only in-frame clones, some missing. The sample has under 60,000 clones; roughly 85% are singletons. Source: peripheral blood, taken before any cancer treatment. These receptors came from a male donor aged 60 or over with stage III squamous cell lung carcinoma. Both conserved end residues are part of each CDR3. Fields, in order: D gene, V gene, J gene, clone size, CDR3 DNA, CDR3 protein. A D gene is named only where the DNA matches it firmly. Clone size is stated in some rows and not others, as once, few, many or a class when expanded.

TRBD1	TRBV7-2	TRBJ2-1	.	TGTGCCAGCAGCGCTGGACAGGGGGTTTACAATGAGCAGTTCTTC	CASSAGQGVYNEQFF
TRBD1	TRBV6-1	TRBJ1-2	once	TGTGCCAGCAGTGAAGGGACAGGGGACTACTATGGCTACACCTTC	CASSEGTGDYYGYTF
TRBD1	TRBV6-5	TRBJ2-7	once	TGTGCCAGCACCATATACGGACAGGGGGTGTACGAGCAGTACTTC	CASTIYGQGVYEQYF
.	TRBV10-3	TRBJ2-1	.	TGTGCCATCAGTGAGTCGGGGTCGGACGCGGTGGGGAATGAGCAGTTCTTC	CAISESGSDAVGNEQFF
.	TRBV5-4	TRBJ1-4	.	TGTGCCAGCAGCTCCAACCCCCGGGGCAATGAAAAACTGTTTTTT	CASSSNPRGNEKLFF
TRBD2	TRBV27	TRBJ2-3	.	TGTGCCAGCAGTTTATGGACTAGCGGTGTCACAGATGCGCAGTATTTT	CASSLWTSGVTDAQYF
.	TRBV6-6	TRBJ2-7	.	TGTGCCAGCAGCTTCGACCGAAAAGCCCCCTACGAGCAGTACTTC	CASSFDRKAPYEQYF
.	TRBV21-1	TRBJ1-3	.	TGTGCCAGCAGCAAAACGAAGGACAGGGGAACAAACACCATATATTTT	CASSKTKDRGTNTIYF
.	TRBV7-9	TRBJ2-7	once	TGTGCCAGCAGCTCAGAACAGTCCGAGGCCTACGAGCAGTACTTC	CASSSEQSEAYEQYF
TRBD1	TRBV5-7	TRBJ2-1	.	TGTGCCAGCAGGAAGGCCCGGGACAGCAGCCCCTACAATGAGCAGTTCTTC	CASRKARDSSPYNEQFF
.	TRBV4-1	TRBJ1-4	.	TGCGCCAGCAGCCCCAGCGCAACTAATGAAAAACTGTTTTTT	CASSPSATNEKLFF
.	TRBV5-5	TRBJ1-6	.	TGTGCCAGCAGTACGGGACTACAGTATAATTCACCCCTCCACTTT	CASSTGLQYNSPLHF
.	TRBV27	TRBJ2-1	.	TGTGCCAGCAGTTCCTTCAATGAGCAGTTCTTC	CASSSFNEQFF
.	TRBV6-6	TRBJ1-2	.	TGTGCCAGCTCCCTCTCGACAGCTAACTATGGCTACACCTTC	CASSLSTANYGYTF
.	TRBV27	TRBJ1-1	few	TGTGCCAGCAGTGCGGGGACCACTGAAGCTTTCTTT	CASSAGTTEAFF
.	TRBV5-6	TRBJ2-7	.	TGTGCCAGCAGCTTCATACAGGGGAGGAACGAGCAGTACTTC	CASSFIQGRNEQYF
.	TRBV6-1	TRBJ2-3	few	TGTGCCAGCAGTGGACCGTATAGCACAGATACGCAGTATTTT	CASSGPYSTDTQYF
TRBD2	TRBV30	TRBJ2-1	.	TGTGCCTGGGGACTAGCGGGGAATGAGCAGTTCTTC	CAWGLAGNEQFF
TRBD1	TRBV6-1	TRBJ1-5	.	TGTGCCAGCAGTAAAGGACAGGTGGGGTTTTTTCTAGGTCAGCCCCAGCATTTT	CASSKGQVGFFLGQPQHF
TRBD1	TRBV4-2	TRBJ1-5	.	TGTGCCAGCAGCCAAGAAGCAAGGGGGCGAGTTGGCAATCAGCCCCAGCATTTT	CASSQEARGRVGNQPQHF
.	TRBV6-6	TRBJ2-1	.	TGTGCCAGCAGTTACATGGGGAGAAATGAGCAGTTCTTC	CASSYMGRNEQFF
.	TRBV20-1	TRBJ2-3	.	TGCAGTGCCACCGGACAGAATACGCAGTATTTT	CSATGQNTQYF
TRBD1	TRBV5-8	TRBJ1-2	.	TGTGCCAGCAGCTTCTACAGGGGGCGCGATGGCTACACCTTC	CASSFYRGRDGYTF
.	TRBV28	TRBJ2-6	.	TGTGCCAGCAGTTTTCGGGGGAAATTACAGGGGGCCAACGTCCTGACTTTC	CASSFRGKLQGANVLTF
.	TRBV18	TRBJ2-3	.	TGTGCCAGCTCACCCGCGGGGGCCTCTAGCACAGATACGCAGTATTTT	CASSPAGASSTDTQYF
TRBD1	TRBV25-1	TRBJ1-2	.	TGTGCCAGCAGTGGCTCAGGGGGCTATGGCTACACCTTC	CASSGSGGYGYTF
.	TRBV13	TRBJ2-2	once	TGTGCCAGCAGCTTAGGCCGGGGAGCCGGGGAGCTGTTTTTT	CASSLGRGAGELFF
.	TRBV7-9	TRBJ2-7	.	TGTGCCAGCAGCTTAGGTACAAGCACCTACGAGCAGTACTTC	CASSLGTSTYEQYF
.	TRBV15	TRBJ2-1	.	TGTGCCACCAGCAGAGATCACCGGGAGCCCTACAATGAGCAGTTCTTC	CATSRDHREPYNEQFF
TRBD2	TRBV13	TRBJ2-7	once	TGTGCCAGCAGCTCGGGACTAGCGGTAAACTACGAGCAGTACTTC	CASSSGLAVNYEQYF
.	TRBV6-5	TRBJ1-2	.	TGTGCCAGCAGTTCACGGACAGCTCCCTATGGCTACACCTTC	CASSSRTAPYGYTF